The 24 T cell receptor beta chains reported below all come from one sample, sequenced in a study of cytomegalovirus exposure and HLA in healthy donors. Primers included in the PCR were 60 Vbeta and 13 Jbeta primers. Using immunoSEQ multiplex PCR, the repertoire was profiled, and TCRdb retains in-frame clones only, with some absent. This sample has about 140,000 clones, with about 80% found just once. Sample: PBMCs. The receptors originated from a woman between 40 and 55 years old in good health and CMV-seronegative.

The CDR3 region is CASIVDRQGTEAFF. The CDR3 nucleotides read TGTGCCAGCATCGTCGACAGGCAGGGCACTGAAGCTTTCTTT. The chain uses TRBV6-1 and TRBJ1-1; D perhaps matches TRBD1 (6 bases). With 7 bases removed from V and 4 bases from J, the gap between germline ends came to 16 bases. Germline-derived CDR1 and CDR2 are MNHNS and SASEGT. This CDR3 spans 14 amino acids.

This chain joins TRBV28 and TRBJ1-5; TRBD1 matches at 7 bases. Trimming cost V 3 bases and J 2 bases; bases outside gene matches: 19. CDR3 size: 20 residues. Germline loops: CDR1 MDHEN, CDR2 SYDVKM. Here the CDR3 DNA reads TGTGCCAGCAGTTTGGAGTTCACGACAGGGTCCAGTCCTGGCAATCAGCCCCAGCATTTT. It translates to CASSLEFTTGSSPGNQPQHF.

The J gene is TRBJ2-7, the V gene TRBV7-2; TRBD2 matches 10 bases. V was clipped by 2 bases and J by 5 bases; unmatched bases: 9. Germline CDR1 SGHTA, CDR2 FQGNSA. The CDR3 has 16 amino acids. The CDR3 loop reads CASSLLAGVSPHEQYF. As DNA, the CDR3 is TGTGCCAGCAGCTTACTAGCGGGAGTTTCCCCCCACGAGCAGTACTTC.

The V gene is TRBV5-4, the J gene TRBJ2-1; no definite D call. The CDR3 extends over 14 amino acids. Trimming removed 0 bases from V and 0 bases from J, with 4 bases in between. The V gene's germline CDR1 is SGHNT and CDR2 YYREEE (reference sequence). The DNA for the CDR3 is TGTGCCAGCAGCTTGGTCAGCTCCTACAATGAGCAGTTCTTC. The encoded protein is CASSLVSSYNEQFF.

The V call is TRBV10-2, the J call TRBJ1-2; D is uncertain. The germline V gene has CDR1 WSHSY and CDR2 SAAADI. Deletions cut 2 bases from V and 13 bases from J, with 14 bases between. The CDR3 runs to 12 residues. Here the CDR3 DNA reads TGCGCCAGCAGTGAGCTCCAGGTCCCCGCCACCTTC. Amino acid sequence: CASSELQVPATF.

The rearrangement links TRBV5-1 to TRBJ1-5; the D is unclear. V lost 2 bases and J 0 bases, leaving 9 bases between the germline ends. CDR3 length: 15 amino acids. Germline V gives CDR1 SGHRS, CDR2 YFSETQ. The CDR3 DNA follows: TGCGCCAGCAGCTTATTCCCGGGTAGCAATCAGCCCCAGCATTTT. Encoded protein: CASSLFPGSNQPQHF.

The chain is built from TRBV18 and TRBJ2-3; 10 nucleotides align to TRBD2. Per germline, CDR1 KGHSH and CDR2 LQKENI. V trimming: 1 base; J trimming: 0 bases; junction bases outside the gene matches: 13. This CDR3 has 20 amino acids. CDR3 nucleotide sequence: TGTGCCAGCTCACCACGCGGACTAGCGGATCCCTTAGCTAGCACAGATACGCAGTATTTT. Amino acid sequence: CASSPRGLADPLASTDTQYF.

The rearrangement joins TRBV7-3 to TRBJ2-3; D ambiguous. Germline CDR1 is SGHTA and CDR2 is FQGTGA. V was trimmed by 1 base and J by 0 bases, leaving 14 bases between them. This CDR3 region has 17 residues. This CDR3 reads CASSLMDRGASTDTQYF. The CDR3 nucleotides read TGTGCCAGCAGCTTAATGGATCGCGGAGCTAGCACAGATACGCAGTATTTT.

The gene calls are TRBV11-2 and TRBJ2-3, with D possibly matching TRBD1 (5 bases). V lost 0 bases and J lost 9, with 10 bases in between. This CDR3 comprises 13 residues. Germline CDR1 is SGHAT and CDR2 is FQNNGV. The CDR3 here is CASSLDRAETQYF. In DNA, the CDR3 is TGTGCCAGCAGCTTAGACAGGGCGGAGACGCAGTATTTT. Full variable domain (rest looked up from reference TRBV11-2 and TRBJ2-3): EAGVAQSPRYKIIEKRQSVAFWCNPISGHATLYWYQQILGQGPKLLIQFQNNGVVDDSQLPKDRFSAERLKGVDSTLKIQPAKLEDSAVYLCASSLDRAETQYFGPGTRLTVL.

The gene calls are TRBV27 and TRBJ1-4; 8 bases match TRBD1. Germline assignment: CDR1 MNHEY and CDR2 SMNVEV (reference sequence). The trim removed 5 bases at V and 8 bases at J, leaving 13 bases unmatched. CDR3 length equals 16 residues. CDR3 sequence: CASSPPGQGDGEKLFF. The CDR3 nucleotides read TGTGCCAGCAGTCCACCAGGACAGGGCGATGGAGAAAAACTGTTTTTT.

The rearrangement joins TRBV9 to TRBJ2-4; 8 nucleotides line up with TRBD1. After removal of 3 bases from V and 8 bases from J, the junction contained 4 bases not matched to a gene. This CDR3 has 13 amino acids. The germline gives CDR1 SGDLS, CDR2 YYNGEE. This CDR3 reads CASSGTGMDIQYF. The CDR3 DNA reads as TGTGCCAGCAGCGGGACAGGGATGGACATTCAGTACTTC.

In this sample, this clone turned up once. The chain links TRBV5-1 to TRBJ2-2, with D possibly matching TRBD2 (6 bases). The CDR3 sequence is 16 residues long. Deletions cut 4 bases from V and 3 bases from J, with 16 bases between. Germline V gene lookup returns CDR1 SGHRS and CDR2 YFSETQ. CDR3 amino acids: CASSPGGLRDTGELFF. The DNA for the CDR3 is TGCGCCAGCAGCCCCGGGGGACTTAGGGACACCGGGGAGCTGTTTTTT. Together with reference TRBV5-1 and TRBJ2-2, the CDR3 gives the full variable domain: KAGVTQTPRYLIKTRGQQVTLSCSPISGHRSVSWYQQTPGQGLQFLFEYFSETQRNKGNFPGRFSGRQFSNSRSEMNVSTLELGDSALYLCASSPGGLRDTGELFFGEGSRLTVL.

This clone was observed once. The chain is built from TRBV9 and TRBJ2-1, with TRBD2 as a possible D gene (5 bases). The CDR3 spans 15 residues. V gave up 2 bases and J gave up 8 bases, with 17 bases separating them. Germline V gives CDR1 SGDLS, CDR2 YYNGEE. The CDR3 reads CASSVTGNLRDEQFF. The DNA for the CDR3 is TGTGCCAGCAGCGTTACGGGTAACTTGAGGGATGAGCAGTTCTTC. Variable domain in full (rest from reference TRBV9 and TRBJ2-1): DSGVTQTPKHLITATGQRVTLRCSPRSGDLSVYWYQQSLDQGLQFLIQYYNGEERAKGNILERFSAQQFPDLHSELNLSSLELGDSALYFCASSVTGNLRDEQFFGPGTRLTVL.

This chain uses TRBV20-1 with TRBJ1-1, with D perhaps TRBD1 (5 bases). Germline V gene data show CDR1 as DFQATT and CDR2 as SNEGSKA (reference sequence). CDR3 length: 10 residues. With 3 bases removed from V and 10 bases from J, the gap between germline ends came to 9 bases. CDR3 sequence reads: CSASYRIAFF. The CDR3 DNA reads TGCAGTGCTAGTTACAGGATAGCTTTCTTT.

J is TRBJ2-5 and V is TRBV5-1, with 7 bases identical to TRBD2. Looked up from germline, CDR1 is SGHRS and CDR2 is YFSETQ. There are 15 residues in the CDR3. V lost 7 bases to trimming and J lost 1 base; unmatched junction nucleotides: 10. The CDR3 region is CASRSGVGPQETQYF. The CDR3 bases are TGCGCCAGCCGCAGCGGGGTGGGACCCCAAGAGACCCAGTACTTC.

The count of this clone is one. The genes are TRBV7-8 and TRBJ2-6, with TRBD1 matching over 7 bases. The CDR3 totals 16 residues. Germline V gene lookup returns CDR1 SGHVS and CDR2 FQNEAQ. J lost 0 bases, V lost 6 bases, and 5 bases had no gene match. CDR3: CASRRGRNSGANVLTF. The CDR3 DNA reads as TGTGCCAGCAGGAGGGGGCGGAACTCTGGGGCCAACGTCCTGACTTTC.

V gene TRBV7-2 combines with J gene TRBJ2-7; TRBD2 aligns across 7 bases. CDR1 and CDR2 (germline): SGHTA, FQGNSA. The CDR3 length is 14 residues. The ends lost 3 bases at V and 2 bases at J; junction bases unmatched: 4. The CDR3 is CASSLGGLAYEQYF. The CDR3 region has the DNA TGTGCCAGCAGCTTGGGAGGGCTGGCCTACGAGCAGTACTTC.

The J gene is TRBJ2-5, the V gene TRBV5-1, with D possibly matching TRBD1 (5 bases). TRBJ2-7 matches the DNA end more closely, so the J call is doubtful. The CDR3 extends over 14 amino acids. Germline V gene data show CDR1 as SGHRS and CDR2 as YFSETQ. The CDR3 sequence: CASSFHMIGVEQYF. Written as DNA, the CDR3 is TGCGCCAGCAGCTTCCATATGATAGGGGTCGAGCAGTACTTC.

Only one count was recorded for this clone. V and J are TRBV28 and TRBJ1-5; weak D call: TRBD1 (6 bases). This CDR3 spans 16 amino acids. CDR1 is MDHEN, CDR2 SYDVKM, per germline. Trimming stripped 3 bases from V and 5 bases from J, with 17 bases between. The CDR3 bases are TGTGCCAGCAGTTTGGGGGGGCTCGGGTTAGATCAGCCCCAGCATTTT. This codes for CASSLGGLGLDQPQHF.

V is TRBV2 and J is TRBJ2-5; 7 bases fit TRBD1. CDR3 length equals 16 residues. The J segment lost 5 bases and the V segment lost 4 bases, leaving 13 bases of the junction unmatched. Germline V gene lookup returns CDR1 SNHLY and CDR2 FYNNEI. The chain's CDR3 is CASSVLDRNLVETQYF. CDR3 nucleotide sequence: TGTGCCAGCAGTGTTTTGGACAGGAATCTTGTTGAGACCCAGTACTTC.

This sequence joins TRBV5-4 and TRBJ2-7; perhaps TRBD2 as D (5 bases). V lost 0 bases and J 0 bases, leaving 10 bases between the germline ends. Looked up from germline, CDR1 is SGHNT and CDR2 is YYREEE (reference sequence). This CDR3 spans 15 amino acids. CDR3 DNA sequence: TGTGCCAGCAGCTTGGACTGGAGGAGCTCCTACGAGCAGTACTTC. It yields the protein CASSLDWRSSYEQYF.

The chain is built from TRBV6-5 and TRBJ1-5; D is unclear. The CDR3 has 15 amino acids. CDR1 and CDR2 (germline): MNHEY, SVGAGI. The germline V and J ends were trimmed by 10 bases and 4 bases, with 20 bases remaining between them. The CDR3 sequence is CATSTSRGLNQPQHF. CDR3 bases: TGTGCCACTTCAACCTCGAGAGGGCTGAATCAGCCCCAGCATTTT.

CDR3 region: CASIRTSGSVGELFF. The CDR3 nucleotides are TGTGCCAGCATCCGGACTAGCGGGAGTGTCGGGGAGCTGTTTTTT. The chain employs TRBV27 and TRBJ2-2; 13 bases are shared with TRBD2. Germline CDR1 MNHEY, CDR2 SMNVEV (reference sequence). The V segment lost 7 bases and the J segment 7 bases; nucleotides outside the gene matches: 6. The CDR3 is 15 amino acids.

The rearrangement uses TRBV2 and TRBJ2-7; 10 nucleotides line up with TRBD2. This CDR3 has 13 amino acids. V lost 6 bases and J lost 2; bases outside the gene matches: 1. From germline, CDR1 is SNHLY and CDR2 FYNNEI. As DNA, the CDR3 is TGTGCCAGCAGGCTAGCGGGAGCCTACGAGCAGTACTTC. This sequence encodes CASRLAGAYEQYF.